The rows below give T cell receptor beta chains drawn from one sample of a study of T cells expressing NK-cell markers. Following a re-call of the 5' RACE reads, TCRdb has one entry per CDR3 protein and lacks DNA. This sample's clone table lists about half a million distinct CDR3 sequences. The specimen sequenced was blood T cells: a sorted CD56 or NKG2C T cell subset, CD4+ or CD8+ T cells, or bulk PBMC T cells (not recorded which). The source of these receptors is a woman between 45 and 60 years old in good health. Both conserved end residues are part of each CDR3.

j_gene,v_gene,CDR3aa
TRBJ2-5,TRBV6-1,CASSEMQGSGTETQYF
TRBJ1-5,TRBV20-1,CSARIDGTNQPQHF
TRBJ2-3,TRBV20-1,CSAALAGGPTDTQYF
TRBJ2-2,TRBV24-1,CATSDLGHSNTGELFF
TRBJ1-1,TRBV14,CASSQVREAEAFF
TRBJ2-7,TRBV3-1,CASSQAPGWAYEQYF
TRBJ1-5,TRBV6-2/TRBV6-3,CASSYGASGYSNQPQHF
TRBJ2-3,TRBV7-9,CASSPWDRPHTDTQYF
TRBJ2-2,TRBV27,CASSVRQGTPGELFF
TRBJ2-1,TRBV20-1,CSASLRTSGSLYEQFF
TRBJ2-3,TRBV27,CASSIPSGGGLTDTQYF
TRBJ2-5,TRBV5-1,CASSPGERGEETQYF
TRBJ1-2,TRBV4-1,CASSPLLQGYTF
TRBJ2-3,TRBV20-1,CRDFDSVPKYF